This TCR beta chain came from a study of T-cell memory formation after mild COVID-19. Whole-study results and caveats: Balance between CD4 and CD8 was seen in clones contracting day 15 to 85, and a CD4+ lean was seen in later expanders. Pre-infection memory held some responding clones, suggesting pre-existing cross-reactive T cells responded.

This clonotype was observed a few times. The antigen is undetermined. TCRdb called the 5' RACE reads again in MiXCR, with one record for every CDR3 protein. This table holds 300,000 or so distinct CDR3 sequences, about a sixth found once. The CDR3 totals 11 residues. Trimming pared 8 bases from V and 1 base from J, leaving 5 bases between. Germline V gene data show CDR1 as SNHLY and CDR2 as FYNNEI. The V and J genes are TRBV2 and TRBJ1-1, with D uncertain. Material for sequencing was PBMCs or a T cell subset sorted from them (not recorded which). This receptor was identified in a man aged 18 to 29 who had mild COVID-19 (a few samples of this study predate the infection). Cell type and time point are not known. The CDR3 loop is CASQENTEAFF. The CDR3, as DNA: TGTGCCAGCCAAGAGAACACTGAAGCTTTCTTT.